A single sample gave rise to the 13 T cell receptor beta chains below, sequenced in a study of control samples from healthy donors and cancer patients. Profiled with immunoSEQ multiplex PCR; TCRdb holds only in-frame clones, not every one. This sample has 90,000 or so clones; less than 90% occur once, and the top ten carry 14%. What was sequenced was blood. Source of these receptors: an older woman in good health.

The chain is built from TRBV19 and TRBJ1-2, with D perhaps TRBD1 (5 bases). Between the trimmed V and J ends, which lost 6 bases and 8 bases, there was a span of 19 bases. Looked up from germline, CDR1 is LNHDA and CDR2 is SQIVND (reference sequence). The CDR3 spans 14 residues. The CDR3 here is CASREIGAPGGYTF. Written as DNA, the CDR3 is TGTGCCAGTAGGGAGATCGGGGCCCCGGGGGGCTACACCTTC.

This chain links TRBV7-2 with TRBJ2-7; possibly TRBD2 for D (7 bases). Germline CDR1 reads SGHTA; CDR2 reads FQGNSA. The CDR3 totals 14 residues. Between the trimmed V and J ends, which lost 3 bases and 6 bases, there was a span of 15 bases. The CDR3 DNA reads TGTGCCAGCAGCTTTATCCAGGGAGGGGGCGAGCAGTACTTC. It is translated as CASSFIQGGGEQYF.

As for this clone: The same CDR3 is also encoded by other DNA sequences in this sample. V is TRBV20-1 and J is TRBJ1-5; D gene ambiguous. CDR1 DFQATT and CDR2 SNEGSKA come from the germline V gene (reference sequence). The V gene lost 3 bases and the J gene lost 0 bases, with 6 bases spanning the gap. The CDR3 contains 13 residues. In nucleotides, the CDR3 is TGCAGTGCTAGTCCCGGTAGCAATCAGCCCCAGCATTTT. The encoded protein is CSASPGSNQPQHF.

V is TRBV30 and J is TRBJ1-1; no firm D call. This CDR3 comprises 12 residues. Trimming pared 2 bases from V and 0 bases from J, leaving 4 bases between. Germline loops: CDR1 GTSNPN, CDR2 SVGIG (reference sequence). CDR3 protein: CAWSKVNTEAFF. The DNA of the CDR3 is TGTGCCTGGAGTAAGGTGAACACTGAAGCTTTCTTT.

The chain joins TRBV5-1 to TRBJ2-1, with D perhaps TRBD2 (6 bases). This CDR3 is built from 11 residues. The V gene's germline CDR1 is SGHRS and CDR2 YFSETQ. V was cut by 0 bases and J by 12 bases, with 7 bases left in between. The CDR3: CASSLDGGQFF. The CDR3 bases are TGCGCCAGCAGCTTGGACGGGGGGCAGTTCTTC.

The chain joins TRBV7-8 to TRBJ2-5; the D gene is possibly TRBD2 (6 bases). CDR3 size: 15 residues. Germline CDR1 and CDR2: SGHVS and FQNEAQ. Trimming stripped 1 base from V and 3 bases from J, with 12 bases between. DNA of the CDR3: TGTGCCAGCAGCTTAGTCCCCAGGAGGGAAGAGACCCAGTACTTC. Translated, it gives CASSLVPRREETQYF. Full variable domain (missing parts from reference TRBV7-8 and TRBJ2-5): GAGVSQSPRYKVAKRGQDVALRCDPISGHVSLFWYQQALGQGPEFLTYFQNEAQLDKSGLPSDRFFAERPEGSVSTLKIQRTQQEDSAVYLCASSLVPRREETQYFGPGTRLLVL.

This chain uses TRBV2 with TRBJ1-2, with a tentative D call TRBD1 (5 bases). The germline CDR1 and CDR2 sequences are SNHLY and FYNNEI. The CDR3 loop spans 13 amino acids. V was shortened by 7 bases and J by 1 base, with 10 bases between the two germline ends. The CDR3 DNA sequence: TGTGCCAGCACTGGGGCCCTTAACTATGGCTACACCTTC. It translates to CASTGALNYGYTF. The full variable domain, rest sourced from reference TRBV2 and TRBJ1-2, is EPEVTQTPSHQVTQMGQEVILRCVPISNHLYFYWYRQILGQKVEFLVSFYNNEISEKSEIFDDQFSVERPDGSNFTLKIRSTKLEDSAMYFCASTGALNYGYTFGSGTRLTVV.

The chain combines TRBV29-1 with TRBJ1-1; no firm D call. The V gene's germline CDR1 is SQVTM and CDR2 ANQGSEA. V was pared by 4 bases and J by 5 bases, with 20 bases between. This CDR3 contains 15 residues. DNA for the CDR3: TGCAGCGTTGGCCCCAGGATGAACACTGGGACTGAAGCTTTCTTT. Translated: CSVGPRMNTGTEAFF. The full variable domain, rest sourced from reference TRBV29-1 and TRBJ1-1, is SAVISQKPSRDICQRGTSLTIQCQVDSQVTMMFWYRQQPGQSLTLIATANQGSEATYESGFVIDKFPISRPNLTFSTLTVSNMSPEDSSIYLCSVGPRMNTGTEAFFGQGTRLTVV.

This clone occurred a few times. This chain joins TRBV7-2 and TRBJ1-2, with D hard to call. This CDR3 has 15 residues. With 1 base removed from V and 5 bases from J, the gap between germline ends came to 14 bases. The germline V gene has CDR1 SGHTA and CDR2 FQGNSA. The CDR3 DNA sequence: TGTGCCAGCAGCTTAGTCGTGAGCGCAGCTTATGGCTACACCTTC. Its translation is CASSLVVSAAYGYTF.

The chain couples TRBV5-4 to TRBJ1-6, with 7 bases identical to TRBD1. With 4 bases clipped from V and 8 bases from J, the junction kept 12 bases outside the gene matches. This CDR3 comprises 16 residues. Germline CDR1 SGHNT, CDR2 YYREEE (reference sequence). The CDR3 spells CASSRGPGQLDSPLHF. CDR3 in DNA: TGTGCCAGCAGCCGGGGGCCGGGACAGTTGGATTCACCCCTCCACTTT.

The V gene is TRBV7-9, the J gene TRBJ2-1; D ambiguous. With 5 bases removed from V and 5 bases from J, the gap between germline ends came to 7 bases. The germline V gene encodes CDR1 SEHNR and CDR2 FQNEAQ (reference sequence). The CDR3 runs to 12 residues. CDR3 loop: CASSRAHNEQFF. CDR3 DNA: TGTGCCAGCAGCAGGGCCCACAATGAGCAGTTCTTC.

V gene TRBV5-1 combines with J gene TRBJ2-5; 9 bases line up with TRBD1. The CDR3 is made up of 16 amino acids. Germline V gene sequence: CDR1 SGHRS, CDR2 YFSETQ. The V and J ends lost 0 bases and 2 bases, in that order; junction bases with no gene match: 5. In DNA form, the CDR3 reads TGCGCCAGCAGCTTGGCCATGGGACAGGGACAAGAGACCCAGTACTTC. The encoded protein is CASSLAMGQGQETQYF.

The chain combines TRBV19 with TRBJ2-1; D ambiguous. CDR1 is LNHDA, CDR2 SQIVND, per germline (reference sequence). CDR3 size: 14 residues. V lost 7 bases and J lost 4, with 14 bases in between. This CDR3 reads CASNPQAGYNEQFF. CDR3 nucleotide sequence: TGTGCCAGTAATCCGCAAGCAGGTTACAATGAGCAGTTCTTC.